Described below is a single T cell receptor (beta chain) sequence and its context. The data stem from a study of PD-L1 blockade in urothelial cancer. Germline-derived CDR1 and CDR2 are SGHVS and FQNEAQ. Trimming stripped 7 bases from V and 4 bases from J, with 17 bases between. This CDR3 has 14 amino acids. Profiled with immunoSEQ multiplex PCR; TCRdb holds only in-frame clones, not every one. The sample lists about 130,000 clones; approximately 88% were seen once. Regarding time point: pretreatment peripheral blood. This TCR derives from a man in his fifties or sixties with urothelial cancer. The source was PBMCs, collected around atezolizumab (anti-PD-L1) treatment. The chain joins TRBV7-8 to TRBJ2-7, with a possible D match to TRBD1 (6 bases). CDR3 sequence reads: CASTQGIPAYEQYF. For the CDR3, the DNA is TGTGCCAGCACCCAGGGGATACCGGCGTACGAGCAGTACTTC.